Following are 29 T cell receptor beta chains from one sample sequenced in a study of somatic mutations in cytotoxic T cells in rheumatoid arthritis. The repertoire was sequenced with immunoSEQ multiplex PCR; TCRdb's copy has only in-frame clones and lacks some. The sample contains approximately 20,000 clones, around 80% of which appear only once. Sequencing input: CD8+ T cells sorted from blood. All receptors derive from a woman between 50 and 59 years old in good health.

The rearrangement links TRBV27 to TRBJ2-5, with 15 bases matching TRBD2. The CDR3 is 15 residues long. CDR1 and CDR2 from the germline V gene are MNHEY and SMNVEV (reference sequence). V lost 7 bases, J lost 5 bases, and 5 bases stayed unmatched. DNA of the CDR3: TGTGCCAGCACAGGGACTAGCGGGGGGCGGGAGACCCAGTACTTC. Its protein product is CASTGTSGGRETQYF.

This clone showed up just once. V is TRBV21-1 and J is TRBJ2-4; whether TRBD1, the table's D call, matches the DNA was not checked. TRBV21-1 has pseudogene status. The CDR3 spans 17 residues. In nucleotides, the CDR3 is TGTGCCAGCAGCACTGACAGGGCGAACTTAGCCAAAAACATTCAGTACTTC. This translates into CASSTDRANLAKNIQYF.

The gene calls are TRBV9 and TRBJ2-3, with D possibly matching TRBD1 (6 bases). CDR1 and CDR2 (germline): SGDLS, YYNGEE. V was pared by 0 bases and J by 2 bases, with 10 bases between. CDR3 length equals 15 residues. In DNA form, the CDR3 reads TGTGCCAGCAGCGTAGGGGGACACTCCACAGATACGCAGTATTTT. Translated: CASSVGGHSTDTQYF.

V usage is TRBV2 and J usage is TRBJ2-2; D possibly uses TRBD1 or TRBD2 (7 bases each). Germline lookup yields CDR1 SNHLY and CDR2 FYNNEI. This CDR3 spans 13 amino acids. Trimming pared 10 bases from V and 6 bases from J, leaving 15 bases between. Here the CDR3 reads CATPQGGSGELFF. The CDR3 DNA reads TGTGCCACACCTCAGGGGGGGTCCGGGGAGCTGTTTTTT.

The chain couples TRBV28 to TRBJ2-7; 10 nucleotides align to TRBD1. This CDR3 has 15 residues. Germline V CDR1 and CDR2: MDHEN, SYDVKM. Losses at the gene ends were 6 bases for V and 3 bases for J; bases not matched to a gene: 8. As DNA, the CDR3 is TGTGCCAGCAGCCCCACGGGGGACAGGGGCTACGAGCAGTACTTC. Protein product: CASSPTGDRGYEQYF.

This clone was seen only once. Here the CDR3 reads CASSVEGESEQFF. The CDR3 bases are TGTGCCAGCAGCGTAGAAGGGGAGAGTGAGCAGTTCTTC. The J gene is TRBJ2-1, the V gene TRBV9; D could derive from TRBD1 or TRBD2 (5 bases each). V lost 0 bases and J lost 9, with 10 bases in between. Per germline, CDR1 SGDLS and CDR2 YYNGEE. This CDR3 has 13 amino acids.

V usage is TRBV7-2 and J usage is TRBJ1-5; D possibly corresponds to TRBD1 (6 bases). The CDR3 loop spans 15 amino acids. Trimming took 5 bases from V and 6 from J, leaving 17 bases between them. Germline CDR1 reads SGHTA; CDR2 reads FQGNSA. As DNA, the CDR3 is TGTGCCAGCAGCCCCAACCCCGGGACAAGTCAGCCCCAGCATTTT. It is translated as CASSPNPGTSQPQHF.

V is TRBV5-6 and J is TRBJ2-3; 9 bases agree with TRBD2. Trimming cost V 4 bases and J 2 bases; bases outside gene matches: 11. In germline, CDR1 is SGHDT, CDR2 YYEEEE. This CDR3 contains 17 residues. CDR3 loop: CASSVVGASGTTDTQYF. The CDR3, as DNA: TGTGCCAGCAGCGTGGTAGGGGCTAGCGGGACCACAGATACGCAGTATTTT. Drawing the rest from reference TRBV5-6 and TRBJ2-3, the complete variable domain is DAGVTQSPTHLIKTRGQQVTLRCSPKSGHDTVSWYQQALGQGPQFIFQYYEEEERQRGNFPDRFSGHQFPNYSSELNVNALLLGDSALYLCASSVVGASGTTDTQYFGPGTRLTVL.

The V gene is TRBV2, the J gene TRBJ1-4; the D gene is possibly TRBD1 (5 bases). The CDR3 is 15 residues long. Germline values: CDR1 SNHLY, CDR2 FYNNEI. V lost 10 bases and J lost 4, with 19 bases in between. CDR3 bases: TGTGCCACCCAGGGCTCGGGGGGACTTAATGAAAAACTGTTTTTT. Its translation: CATQGSGGLNEKLFF.

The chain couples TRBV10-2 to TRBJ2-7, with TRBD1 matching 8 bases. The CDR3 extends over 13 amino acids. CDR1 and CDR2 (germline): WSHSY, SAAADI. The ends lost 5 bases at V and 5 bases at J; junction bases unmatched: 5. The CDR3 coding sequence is TGCGCCAGCAGTCGGACAGGGTTGAACGAGCAGTACTTC. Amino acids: CASSRTGLNEQYF.

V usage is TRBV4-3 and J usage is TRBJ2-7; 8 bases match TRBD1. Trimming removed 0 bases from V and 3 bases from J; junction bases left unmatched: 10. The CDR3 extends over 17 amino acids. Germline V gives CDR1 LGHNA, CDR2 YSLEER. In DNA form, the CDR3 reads TGCGCCAGCAGCCAAGATCCCCCGAGGACAGGGAACTACGAGCAGTACTTC. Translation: CASSQDPPRTGNYEQYF.

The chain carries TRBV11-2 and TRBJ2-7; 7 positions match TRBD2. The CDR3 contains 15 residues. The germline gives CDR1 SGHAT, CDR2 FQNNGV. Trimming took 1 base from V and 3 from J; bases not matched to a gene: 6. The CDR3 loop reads CASSLGAGTNYEQYF. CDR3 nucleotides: TGTGCCAGCAGCTTAGGGGCCGGGACTAACTACGAGCAGTACTTC.

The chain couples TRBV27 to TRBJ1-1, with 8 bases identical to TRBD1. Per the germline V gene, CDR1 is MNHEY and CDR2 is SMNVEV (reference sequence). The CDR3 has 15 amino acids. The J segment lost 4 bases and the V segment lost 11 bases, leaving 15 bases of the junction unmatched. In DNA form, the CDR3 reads TGTGCCTCAGGGGGCGGGGGACTGAAGACCACTGAAGCTTTCTTT. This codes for CASGGGGLKTTEAFF.

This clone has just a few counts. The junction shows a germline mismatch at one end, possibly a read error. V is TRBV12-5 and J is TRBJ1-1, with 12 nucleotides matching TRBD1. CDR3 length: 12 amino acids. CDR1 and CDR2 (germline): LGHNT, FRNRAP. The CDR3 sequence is CVSAGTGGEAFF. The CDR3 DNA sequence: TGTGTTAGTGCCGGGACAGGGGGCGAAGCTTTCTTT.

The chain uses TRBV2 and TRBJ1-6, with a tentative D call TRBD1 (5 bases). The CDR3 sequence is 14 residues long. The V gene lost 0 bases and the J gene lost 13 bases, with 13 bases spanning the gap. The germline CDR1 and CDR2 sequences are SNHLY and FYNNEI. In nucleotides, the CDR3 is TGTGCCAGCAGTGAAGCGTGGGGCAGTTTTCCCCTCCACTTT. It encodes CASSEAWGSFPLHF.

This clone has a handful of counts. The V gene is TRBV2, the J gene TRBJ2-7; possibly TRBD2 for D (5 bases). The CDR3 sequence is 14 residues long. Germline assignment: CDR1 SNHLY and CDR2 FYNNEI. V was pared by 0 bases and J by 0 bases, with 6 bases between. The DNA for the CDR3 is TGTGCCAGCAGTGAAGCGAGCGGCTCCTACGAGCAGTACTTC. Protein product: CASSEASGSYEQYF.

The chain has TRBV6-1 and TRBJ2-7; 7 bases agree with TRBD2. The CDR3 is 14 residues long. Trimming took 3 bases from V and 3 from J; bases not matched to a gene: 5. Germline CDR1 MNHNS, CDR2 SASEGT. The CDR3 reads CASSEGGGGYEQYF. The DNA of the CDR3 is TGTGCCAGCAGTGAGGGTGGGGGGGGCTACGAGCAGTACTTC.

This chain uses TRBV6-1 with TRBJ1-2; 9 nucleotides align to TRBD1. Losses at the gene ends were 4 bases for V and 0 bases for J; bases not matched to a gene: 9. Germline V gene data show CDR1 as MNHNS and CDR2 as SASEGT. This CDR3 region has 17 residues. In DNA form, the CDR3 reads TGTGCCAGCAGTGTTCCGGGACAGGGAGGATCTAACTATGGCTACACCTTC. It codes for CASSVPGQGGSNYGYTF.

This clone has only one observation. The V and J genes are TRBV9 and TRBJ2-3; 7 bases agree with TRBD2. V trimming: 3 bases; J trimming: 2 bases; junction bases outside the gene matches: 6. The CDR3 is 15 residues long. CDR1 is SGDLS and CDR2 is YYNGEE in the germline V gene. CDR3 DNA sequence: TGTGCCAGCAGCGGGACGGGACTACCCACAGATACGCAGTATTTT. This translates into CASSGTGLPTDTQYF.

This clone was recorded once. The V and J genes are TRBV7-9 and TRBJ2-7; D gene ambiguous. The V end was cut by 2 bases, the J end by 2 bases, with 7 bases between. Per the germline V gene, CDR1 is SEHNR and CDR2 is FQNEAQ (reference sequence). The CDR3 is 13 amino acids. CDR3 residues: CASSLKPPYEQYF. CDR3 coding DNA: TGTGCCAGCAGCTTAAAACCCCCCTACGAGCAGTACTTC.

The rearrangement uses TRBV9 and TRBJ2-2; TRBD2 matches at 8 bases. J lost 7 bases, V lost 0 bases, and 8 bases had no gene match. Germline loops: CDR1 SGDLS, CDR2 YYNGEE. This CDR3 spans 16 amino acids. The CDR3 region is CASSVVSGGLVGELFF. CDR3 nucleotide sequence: TGTGCCAGCAGCGTAGTGTCGGGAGGGCTCGTCGGGGAGCTGTTTTTT. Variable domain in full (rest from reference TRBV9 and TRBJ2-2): DSGVTQTPKHLITATGQRVTLRCSPRSGDLSVYWYQQSLDQGLQFLIQYYNGEERAKGNILERFSAQQFPDLHSELNLSSLELGDSALYFCASSVVSGGLVGELFFGEGSRLTVL.

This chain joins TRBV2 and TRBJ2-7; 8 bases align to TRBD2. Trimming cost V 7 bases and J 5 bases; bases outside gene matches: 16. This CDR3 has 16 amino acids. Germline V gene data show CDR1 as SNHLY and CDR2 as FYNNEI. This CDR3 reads CASKPGLEGVGDEQYF. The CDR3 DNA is TGTGCCAGCAAACCGGGACTAGAGGGGGTGGGTGACGAGCAGTACTTC.

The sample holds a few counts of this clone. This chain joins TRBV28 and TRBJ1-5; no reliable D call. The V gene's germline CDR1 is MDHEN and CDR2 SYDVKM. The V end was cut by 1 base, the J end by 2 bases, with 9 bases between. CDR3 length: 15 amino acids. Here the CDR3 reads CASSLLVAGNQPQHF. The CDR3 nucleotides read TGTGCCAGCAGTTTATTGGTCGCGGGCAATCAGCCCCAGCATTTT.

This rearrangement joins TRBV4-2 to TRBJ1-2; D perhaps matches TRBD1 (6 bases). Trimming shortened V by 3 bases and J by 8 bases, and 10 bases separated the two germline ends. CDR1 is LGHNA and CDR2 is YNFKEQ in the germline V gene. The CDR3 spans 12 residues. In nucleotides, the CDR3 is TGTGCCAGCAGCCAGGGGGCCGGCGGCTACACCTTC. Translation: CASSQGAGGYTF.

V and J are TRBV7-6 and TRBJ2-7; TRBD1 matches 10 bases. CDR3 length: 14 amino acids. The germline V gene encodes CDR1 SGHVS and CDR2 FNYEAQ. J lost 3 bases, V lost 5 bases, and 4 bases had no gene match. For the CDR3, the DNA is TGTGCCAGCAGCACGGGGACAGGGGTCTACGAGCAGTACTTC. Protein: CASSTGTGVYEQYF.

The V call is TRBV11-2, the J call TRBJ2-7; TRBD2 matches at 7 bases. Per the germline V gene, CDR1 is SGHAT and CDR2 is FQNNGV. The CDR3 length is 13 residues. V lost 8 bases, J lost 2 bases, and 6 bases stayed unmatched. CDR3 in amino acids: CASGGGVTYEQYF. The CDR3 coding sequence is TGTGCCAGCGGGGGGGGAGTTACCTACGAGCAGTACTTC.

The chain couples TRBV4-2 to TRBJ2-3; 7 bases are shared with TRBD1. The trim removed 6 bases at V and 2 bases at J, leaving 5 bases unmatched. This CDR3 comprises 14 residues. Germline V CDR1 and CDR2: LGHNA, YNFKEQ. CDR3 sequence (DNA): TGTGCCAGCAGACCGACAGGGAACACAGATACGCAGTATTTT. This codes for CASRPTGNTDTQYF.

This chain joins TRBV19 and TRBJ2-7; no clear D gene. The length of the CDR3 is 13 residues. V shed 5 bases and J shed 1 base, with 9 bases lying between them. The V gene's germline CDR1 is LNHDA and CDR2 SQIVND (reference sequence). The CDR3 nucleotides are TGTGCCAGTAGTCCGACCGATTCCTACGAGCAGTACTTC. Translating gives CASSPTDSYEQYF.

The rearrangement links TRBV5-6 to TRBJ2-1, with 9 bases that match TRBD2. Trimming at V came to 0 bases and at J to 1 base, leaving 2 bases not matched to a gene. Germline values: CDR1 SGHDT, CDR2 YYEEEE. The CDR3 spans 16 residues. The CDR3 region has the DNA TGTGCCAGCAGCTTGGTACTAGCGGGTTCCTACAATGAGCAGTTCTTC. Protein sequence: CASSLVLAGSYNEQFF.